This T cell receptor beta chain was recorded in a study of blood T cell repertoires in COVID-19. About the research overall: The United States, Italy and Spain provided the acute and convalescent COVID-19 samples.

Original handling: It was from reference gene primer amplification that nucleated cell counts were estimated. The method was immunoSEQ multiplex PCR; TCRdb's version includes in-frame clones alone and lacks a portion of them. V and J calls and clone size follow that table, whereas D and trimming were derived from the DNA. Among almost 350,000 clones listed, approximately 89% were seen once. This CDR3 region has 12 residues. Looked up from germline, CDR1 is ENHRY and CDR2 is SYGVKD. Trimming at V came to 9 bases and at J to 6 bases, leaving 4 bases not matched to a gene. The chain links TRBV10-3 to TRBJ2-1; 8 nucleotides match TRBD1. This receptor was taken from a woman aged 55 to 70 with COVID-19, enrolled during active disease. The sample consisted of peripheral blood. The CDR3 region is CAIGQGANEQFF. Here the CDR3 DNA reads TGTGCCATAGGACAGGGTGCCAATGAGCAGTTCTTC.